Below are 2 T cell receptor beta chains sequenced from a single sample in a study of blood T cell repertoires in COVID-19. Profiled with immunoSEQ multiplex PCR; TCRdb holds only in-frame clones, not every one. The sample includes hundreds of thousands of clones, over 75% of them seen just once. Sequencing used PBMCs or T cells enriched from blood (not recorded which). The source of these receptors is a woman under 30 who had been exposed to COVID-19.

This chain connects TRBV14 to TRBJ2-1, with a tentative D call TRBD1 (5 bases). The CDR3 length is 15 residues. Germline CDR1 reads SGHDN; CDR2 reads FVKESK. V was shortened by 6 bases and J by 9 bases, with 21 bases between the two germline ends. CDR3 coding DNA: TGTGCCAGCAGAAAATCGACAGTCCCCCAATTTGAGCAGTTCTTC. Translated: CASRKSTVPQFEQFF.

V gene TRBV27 combines with J gene TRBJ2-1; the D is unclear. The V gene lost 2 bases and the J gene lost 5 bases, with 7 bases spanning the gap. The CDR3 contains 13 residues. Germline V gene sequence: CDR1 MNHEY, CDR2 SMNVEV (reference sequence). The CDR3 DNA sequence: TGTGCCAGCAGTTTAGGAGCCCACAATGAGCAGTTCTTC. Its translation is CASSLGAHNEQFF.